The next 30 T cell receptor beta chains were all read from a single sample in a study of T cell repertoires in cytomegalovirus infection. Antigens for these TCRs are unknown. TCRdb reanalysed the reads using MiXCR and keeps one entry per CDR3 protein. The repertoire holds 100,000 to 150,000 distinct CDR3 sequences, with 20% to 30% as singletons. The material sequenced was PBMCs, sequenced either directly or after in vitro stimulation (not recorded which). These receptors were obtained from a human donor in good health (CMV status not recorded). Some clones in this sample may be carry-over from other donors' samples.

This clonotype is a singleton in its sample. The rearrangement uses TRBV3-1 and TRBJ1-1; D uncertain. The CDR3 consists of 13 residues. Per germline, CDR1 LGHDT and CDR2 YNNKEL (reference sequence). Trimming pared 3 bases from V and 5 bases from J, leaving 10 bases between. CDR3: CASSQRVGTEAFF. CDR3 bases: TGTGCCAGCAGCCAGCGGGTAGGGACTGAAGCTTTCTTT.

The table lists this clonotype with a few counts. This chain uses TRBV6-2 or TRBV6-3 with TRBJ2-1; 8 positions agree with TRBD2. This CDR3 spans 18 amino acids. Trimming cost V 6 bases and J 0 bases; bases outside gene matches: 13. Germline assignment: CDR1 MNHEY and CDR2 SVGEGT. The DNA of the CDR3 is TGTGCCAGCAGCCTACCCGGGACTAGGCTTAGCTCCTACAATGAGCAGTTCTTC. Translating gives CASSLPGTRLSSYNEQFF.

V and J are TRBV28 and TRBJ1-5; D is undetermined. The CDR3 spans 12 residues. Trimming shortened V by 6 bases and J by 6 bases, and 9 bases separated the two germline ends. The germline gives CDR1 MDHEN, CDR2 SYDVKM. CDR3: CASSVGLQPQHF. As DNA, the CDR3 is TGTGCCAGCAGCGTAGGCCTTCAGCCCCAGCATTTT.

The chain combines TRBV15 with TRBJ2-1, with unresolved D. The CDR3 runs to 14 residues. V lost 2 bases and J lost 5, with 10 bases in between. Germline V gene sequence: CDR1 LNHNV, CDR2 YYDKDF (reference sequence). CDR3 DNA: TGTGCCACCAGCAGACGGAATCAGGACAATGAGCAGTTCTTC. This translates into CATSRRNQDNEQFF.

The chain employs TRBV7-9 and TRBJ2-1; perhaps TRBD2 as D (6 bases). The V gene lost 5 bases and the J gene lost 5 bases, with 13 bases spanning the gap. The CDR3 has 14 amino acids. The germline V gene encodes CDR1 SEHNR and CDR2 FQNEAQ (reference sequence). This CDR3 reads CASSLGTYDNEQFF. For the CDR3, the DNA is TGTGCCAGCAGCCTCGGGACTTACGACAATGAGCAGTTCTTC.

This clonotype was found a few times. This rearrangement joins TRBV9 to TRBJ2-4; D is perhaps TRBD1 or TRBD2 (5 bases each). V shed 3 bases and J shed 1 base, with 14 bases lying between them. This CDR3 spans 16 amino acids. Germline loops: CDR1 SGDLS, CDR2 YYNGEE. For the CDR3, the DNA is TGTGCCAGCAGCGGAACAGGTGGCGGGGCCAAAAACATTCAGTACTTC. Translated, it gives CASSGTGGGAKNIQYF.

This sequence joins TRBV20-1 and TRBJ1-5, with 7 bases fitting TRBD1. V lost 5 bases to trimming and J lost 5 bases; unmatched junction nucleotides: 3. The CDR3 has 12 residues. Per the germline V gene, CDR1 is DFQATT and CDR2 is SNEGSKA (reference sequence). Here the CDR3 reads CSAGTGDQPQHF. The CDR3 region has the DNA TGCAGTGCTGGAACAGGGGATCAGCCCCAGCATTTT.

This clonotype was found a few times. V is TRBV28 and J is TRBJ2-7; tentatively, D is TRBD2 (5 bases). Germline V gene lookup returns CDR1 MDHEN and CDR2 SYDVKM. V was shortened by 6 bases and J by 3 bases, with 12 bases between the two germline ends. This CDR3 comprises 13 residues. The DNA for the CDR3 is TGTGCCAGCAGGGACTGGACGCACTACGAGCAGTACTTC. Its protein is CASRDWTHYEQYF.

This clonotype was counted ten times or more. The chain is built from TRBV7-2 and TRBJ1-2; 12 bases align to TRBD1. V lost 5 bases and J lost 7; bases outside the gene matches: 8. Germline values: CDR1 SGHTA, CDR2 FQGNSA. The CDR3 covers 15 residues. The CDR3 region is CASSLGQGASLGYTF. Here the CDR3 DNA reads TGTGCCAGCAGCCTGGGACAGGGGGCTTCACTTGGCTACACCTTC.

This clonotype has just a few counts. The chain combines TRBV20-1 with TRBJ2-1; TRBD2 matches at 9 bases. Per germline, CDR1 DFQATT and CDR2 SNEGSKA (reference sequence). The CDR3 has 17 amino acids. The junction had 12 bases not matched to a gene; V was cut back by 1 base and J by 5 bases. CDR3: CSARGGAAGGVHNEQFF. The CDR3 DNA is TGCAGTGCTAGAGGAGGAGCAGCGGGAGGAGTTCACAATGAGCAGTTCTTC.

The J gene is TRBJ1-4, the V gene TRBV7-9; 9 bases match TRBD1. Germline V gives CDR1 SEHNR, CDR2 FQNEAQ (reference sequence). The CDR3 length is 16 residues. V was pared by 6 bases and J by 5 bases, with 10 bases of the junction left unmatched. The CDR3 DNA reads TGTGCCAGCAGATCTCTTCAGACAGGGGGAAATGAAAAACTGTTTTTT. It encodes CASRSLQTGGNEKLFF.

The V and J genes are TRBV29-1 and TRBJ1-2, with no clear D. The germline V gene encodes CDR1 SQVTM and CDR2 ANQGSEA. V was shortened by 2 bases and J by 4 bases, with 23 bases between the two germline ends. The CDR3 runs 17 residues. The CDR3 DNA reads TGCAGCGTTGAAATTAAGACGACGGATCGACAACGCTATGGCTACACCTTC. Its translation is CSVEIKTTDRQRYGYTF.

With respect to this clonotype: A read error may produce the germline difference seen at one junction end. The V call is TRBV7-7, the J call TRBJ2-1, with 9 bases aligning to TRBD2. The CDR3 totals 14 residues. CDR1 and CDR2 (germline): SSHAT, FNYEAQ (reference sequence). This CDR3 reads CASSFRGRGDEQFF. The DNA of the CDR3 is TGTGCTAGCAGCTTTCGCGGGAGGGGCGATGAGCAGTTCTTC.

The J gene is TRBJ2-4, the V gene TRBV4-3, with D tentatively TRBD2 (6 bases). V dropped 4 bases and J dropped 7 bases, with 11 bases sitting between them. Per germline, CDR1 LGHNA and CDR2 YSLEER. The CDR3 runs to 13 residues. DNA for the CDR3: TGCGCCAGCAGCCGGGGTGGGGGGAACATTCAGTACTTC. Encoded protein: CASSRGGGNIQYF.

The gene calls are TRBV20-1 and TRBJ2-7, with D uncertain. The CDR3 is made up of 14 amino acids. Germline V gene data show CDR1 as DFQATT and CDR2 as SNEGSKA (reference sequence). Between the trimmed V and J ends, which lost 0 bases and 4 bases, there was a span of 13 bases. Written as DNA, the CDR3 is TGCAGTGCTAGAGATCTGTCGGTCCTTTACGAGCAGTACTTC. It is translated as CSARDLSVLYEQYF.

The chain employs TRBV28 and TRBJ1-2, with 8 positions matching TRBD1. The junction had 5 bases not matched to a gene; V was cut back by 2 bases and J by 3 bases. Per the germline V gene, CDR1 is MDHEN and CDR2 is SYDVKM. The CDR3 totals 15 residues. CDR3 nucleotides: TGTGCCAGCAGTTTACAGGGGGCGTGGGACTATGGCTACACCTTC. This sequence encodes CASSLQGAWDYGYTF.

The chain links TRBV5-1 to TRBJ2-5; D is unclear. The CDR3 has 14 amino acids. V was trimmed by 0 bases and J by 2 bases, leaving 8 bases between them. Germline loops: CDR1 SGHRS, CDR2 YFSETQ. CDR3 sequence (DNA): TGCGCCAGCAGCTTGGATCCATCACAAGAGACCCAGTACTTC. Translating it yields CASSLDPSQETQYF.

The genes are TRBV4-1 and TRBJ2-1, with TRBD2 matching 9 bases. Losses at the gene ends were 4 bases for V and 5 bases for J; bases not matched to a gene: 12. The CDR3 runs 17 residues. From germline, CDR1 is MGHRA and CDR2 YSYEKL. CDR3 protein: CASSRPTSGPPHNEQFF. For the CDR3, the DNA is TGCGCCAGCAGCCGACCGACTAGCGGTCCACCCCACAATGAGCAGTTCTTC.

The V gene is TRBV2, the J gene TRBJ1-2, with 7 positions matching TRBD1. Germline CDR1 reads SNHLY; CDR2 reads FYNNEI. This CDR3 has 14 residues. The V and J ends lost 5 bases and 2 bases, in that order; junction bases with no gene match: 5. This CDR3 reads CASSQGQTNYGYTF. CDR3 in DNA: TGTGCCAGCAGTCAGGGACAGACGAACTATGGCTACACCTTC.

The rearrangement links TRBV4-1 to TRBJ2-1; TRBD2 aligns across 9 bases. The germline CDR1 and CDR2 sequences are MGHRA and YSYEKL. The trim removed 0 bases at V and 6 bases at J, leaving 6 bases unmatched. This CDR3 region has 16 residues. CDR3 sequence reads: CASSQDLASGINEQFF. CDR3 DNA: TGCGCCAGCAGCCAAGATCTGGCTAGCGGGATCAATGAGCAGTTCTTC.

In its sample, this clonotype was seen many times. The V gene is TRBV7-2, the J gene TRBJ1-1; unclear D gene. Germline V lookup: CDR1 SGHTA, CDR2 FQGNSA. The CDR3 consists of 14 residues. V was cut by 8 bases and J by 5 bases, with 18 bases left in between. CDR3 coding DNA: TGTGCCAGCCAAGAGGGCCCTCGAGGAACTGAAGCTTTCTTT. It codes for CASQEGPRGTEAFF.

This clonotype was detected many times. In nucleotides, the CDR3 is TGTGCCAGCAGTTTGAACTACGCAAATGAGCAGTTCTTC. Residues: CASSLNYANEQFF. V is TRBV27 and J is TRBJ2-1; D gene ambiguous. Germline-derived CDR1 and CDR2 are MNHEY and SMNVEV (reference sequence). CDR3 size: 13 residues. The ends were cut back, 3 bases at V and 7 bases at J, with 10 bases in the middle.

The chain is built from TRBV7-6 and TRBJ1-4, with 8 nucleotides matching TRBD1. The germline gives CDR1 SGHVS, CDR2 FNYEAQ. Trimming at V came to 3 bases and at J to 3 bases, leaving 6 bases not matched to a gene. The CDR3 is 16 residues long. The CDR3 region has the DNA TGTGCCAGCAGCTTGCCTCAGGGGGCGCCTAATGAAAAACTGTTTTTT. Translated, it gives CASSLPQGAPNEKLFF.

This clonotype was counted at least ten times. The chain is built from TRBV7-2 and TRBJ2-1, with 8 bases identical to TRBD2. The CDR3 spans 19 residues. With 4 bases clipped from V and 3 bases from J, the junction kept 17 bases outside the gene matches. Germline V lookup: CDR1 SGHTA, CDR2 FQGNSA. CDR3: CASSWGGFVAGGYYNEQFF. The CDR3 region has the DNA TGTGCCAGCAGCTGGGGGGGTTTTGTGGCGGGAGGTTACTACAATGAGCAGTTCTTC.

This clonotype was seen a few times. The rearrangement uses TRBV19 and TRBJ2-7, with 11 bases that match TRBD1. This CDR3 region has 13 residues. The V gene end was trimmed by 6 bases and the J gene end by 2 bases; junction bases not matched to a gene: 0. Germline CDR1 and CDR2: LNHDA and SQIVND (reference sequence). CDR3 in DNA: TGTGCCAGTAGGGGACAGGGGGCCTACGAGCAGTACGTC. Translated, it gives CASRGQGAYEQYV.

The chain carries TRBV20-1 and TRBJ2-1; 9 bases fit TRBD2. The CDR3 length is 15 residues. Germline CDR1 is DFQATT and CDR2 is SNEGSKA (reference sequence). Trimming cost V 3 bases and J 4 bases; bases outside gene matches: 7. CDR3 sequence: CSARSLAGQYNEQFF. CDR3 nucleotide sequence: TGCAGTGCTAGGTCACTAGCGGGCCAATACAATGAGCAGTTCTTC.

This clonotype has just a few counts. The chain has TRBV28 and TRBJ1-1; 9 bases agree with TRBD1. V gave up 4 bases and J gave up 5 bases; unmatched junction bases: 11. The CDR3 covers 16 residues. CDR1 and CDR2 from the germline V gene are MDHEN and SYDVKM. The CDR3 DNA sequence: TGTGCCAGCAGTTCCCCCCCGGGACAGGGAAGGACTGAAGCTTTCTTT. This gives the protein CASSSPPGQGRTEAFF.

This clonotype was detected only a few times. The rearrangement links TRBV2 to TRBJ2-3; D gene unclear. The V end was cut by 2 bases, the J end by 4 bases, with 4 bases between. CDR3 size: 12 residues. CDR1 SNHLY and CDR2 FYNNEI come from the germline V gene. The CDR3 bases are TGTGCCAGCAGTGAAAGGCCAGATACGCAGTATTTT. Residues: CASSERPDTQYF.

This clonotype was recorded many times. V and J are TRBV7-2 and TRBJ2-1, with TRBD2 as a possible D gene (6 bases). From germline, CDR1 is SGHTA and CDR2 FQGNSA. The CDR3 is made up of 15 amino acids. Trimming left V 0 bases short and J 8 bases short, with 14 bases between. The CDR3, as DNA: TGTGCCAGCAGCTTAGCAGTCGGGAGCCGCGATGAGCAGTTCTTC. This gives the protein CASSLAVGSRDEQFF.

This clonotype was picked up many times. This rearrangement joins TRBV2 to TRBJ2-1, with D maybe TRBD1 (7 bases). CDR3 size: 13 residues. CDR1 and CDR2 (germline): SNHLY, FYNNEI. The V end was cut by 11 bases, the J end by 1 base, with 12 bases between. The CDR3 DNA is TGTGCCCGACAGGGACTTTCCTACAATGAGCAGTTCTTC. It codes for CARQGLSYNEQFF.